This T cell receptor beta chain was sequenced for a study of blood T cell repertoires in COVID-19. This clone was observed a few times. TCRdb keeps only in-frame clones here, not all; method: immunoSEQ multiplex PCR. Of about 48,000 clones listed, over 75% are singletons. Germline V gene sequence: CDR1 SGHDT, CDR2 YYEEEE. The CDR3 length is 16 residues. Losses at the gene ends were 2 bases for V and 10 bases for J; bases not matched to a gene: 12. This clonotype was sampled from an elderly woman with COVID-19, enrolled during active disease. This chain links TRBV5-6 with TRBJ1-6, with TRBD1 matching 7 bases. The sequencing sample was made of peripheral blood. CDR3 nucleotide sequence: TGTGCCAGCAGCTTAGGGACAGCCCGGGGGTCCTCACCCCTCCACTTT. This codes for CASSLGTARGSSPLHF.